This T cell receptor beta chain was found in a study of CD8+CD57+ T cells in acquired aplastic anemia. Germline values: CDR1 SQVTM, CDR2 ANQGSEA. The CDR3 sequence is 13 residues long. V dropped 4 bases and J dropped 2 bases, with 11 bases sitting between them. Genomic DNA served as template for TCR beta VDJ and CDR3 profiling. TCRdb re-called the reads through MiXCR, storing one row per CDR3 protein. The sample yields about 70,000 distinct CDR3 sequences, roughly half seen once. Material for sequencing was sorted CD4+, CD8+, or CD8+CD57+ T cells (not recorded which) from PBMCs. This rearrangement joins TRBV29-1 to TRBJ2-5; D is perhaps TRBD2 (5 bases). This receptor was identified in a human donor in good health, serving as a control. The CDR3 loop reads CSVAGSLQETQYF. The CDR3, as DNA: TGCAGCGTTGCGGGGTCACTTCAAGAGACCCAGTACTTC.